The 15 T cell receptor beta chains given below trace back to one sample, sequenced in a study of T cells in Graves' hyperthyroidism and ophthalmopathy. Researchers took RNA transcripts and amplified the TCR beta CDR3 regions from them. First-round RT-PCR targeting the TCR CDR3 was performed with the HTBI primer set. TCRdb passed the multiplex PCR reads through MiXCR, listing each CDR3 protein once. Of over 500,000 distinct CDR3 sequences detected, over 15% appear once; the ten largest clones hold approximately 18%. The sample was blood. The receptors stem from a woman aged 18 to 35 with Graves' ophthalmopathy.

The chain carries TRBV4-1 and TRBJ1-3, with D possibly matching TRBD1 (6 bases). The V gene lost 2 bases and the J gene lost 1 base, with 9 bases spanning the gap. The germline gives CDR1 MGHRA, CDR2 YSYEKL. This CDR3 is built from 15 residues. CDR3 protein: CASSQSGVSGNTIYF. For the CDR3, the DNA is TGCGCCAGCAGCCAATCAGGGGTTTCTGGAAACACCATATATTTT.

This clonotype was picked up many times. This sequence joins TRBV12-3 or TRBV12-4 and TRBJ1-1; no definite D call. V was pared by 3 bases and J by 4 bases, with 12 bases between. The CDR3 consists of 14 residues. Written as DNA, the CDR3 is TGTGCCAGCAGTTTGGGCCTTGGCGGCACTGAAGCTTTCTTT. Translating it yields CASSLGLGGTEAFF.

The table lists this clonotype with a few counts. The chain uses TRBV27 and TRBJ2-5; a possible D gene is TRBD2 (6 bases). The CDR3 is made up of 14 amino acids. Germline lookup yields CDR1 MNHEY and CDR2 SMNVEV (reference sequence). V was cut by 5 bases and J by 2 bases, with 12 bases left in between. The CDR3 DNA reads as TGTGCCAGCAGTCCGGGACTCATTCAAGAGACCCAGTACTTC. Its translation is CASSPGLIQETQYF.

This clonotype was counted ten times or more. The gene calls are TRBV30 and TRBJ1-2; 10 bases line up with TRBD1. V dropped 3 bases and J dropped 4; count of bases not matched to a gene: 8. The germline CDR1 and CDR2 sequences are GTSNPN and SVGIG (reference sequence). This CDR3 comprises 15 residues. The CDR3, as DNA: TGTGCCTGGAGAGCCGGGACAGGGGCGGGCTATGGCTACACCTTC. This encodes CAWRAGTGAGYGYTF.

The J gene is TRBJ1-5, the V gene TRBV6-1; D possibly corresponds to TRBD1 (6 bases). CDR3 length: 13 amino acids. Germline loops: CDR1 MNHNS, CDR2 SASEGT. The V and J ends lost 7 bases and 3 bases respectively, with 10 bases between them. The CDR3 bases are TGTGCCAGCAATGGACAGTACAATCAGCCCCAGCATTTT. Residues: CASNGQYNQPQHF.

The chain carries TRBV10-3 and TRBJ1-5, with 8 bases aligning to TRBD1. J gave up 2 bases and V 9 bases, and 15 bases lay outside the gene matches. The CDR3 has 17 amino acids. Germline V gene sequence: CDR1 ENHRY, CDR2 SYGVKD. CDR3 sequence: CAICPDRGADGNQPQHF. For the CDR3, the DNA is TGTGCCATTTGTCCCGACAGGGGAGCTGATGGCAATCAGCCCCAGCATTTT.

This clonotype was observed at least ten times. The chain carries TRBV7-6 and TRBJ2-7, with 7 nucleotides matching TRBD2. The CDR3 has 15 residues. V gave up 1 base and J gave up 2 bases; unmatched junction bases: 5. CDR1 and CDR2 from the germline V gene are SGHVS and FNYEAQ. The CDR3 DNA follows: TGTGCCAGCAGCTTAGAAGCGGGGACCACCTACGAGCAGTACTTC. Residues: CASSLEAGTTYEQYF.

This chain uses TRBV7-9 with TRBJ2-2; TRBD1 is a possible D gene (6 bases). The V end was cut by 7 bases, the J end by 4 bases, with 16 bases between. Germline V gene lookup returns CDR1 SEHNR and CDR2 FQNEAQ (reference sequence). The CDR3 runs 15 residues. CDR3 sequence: CASTPRTAPTGELFF. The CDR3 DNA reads TGTGCCAGCACCCCAAGGACAGCTCCCACCGGGGAGCTGTTTTTT.

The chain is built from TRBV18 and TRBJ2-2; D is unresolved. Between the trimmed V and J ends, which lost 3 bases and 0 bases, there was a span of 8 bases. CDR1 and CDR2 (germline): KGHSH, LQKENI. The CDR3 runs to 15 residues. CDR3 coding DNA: TGTGCCAGCTCACCGGGTACCCCGAACACCGGGGAGCTGTTTTTT. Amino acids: CASSPGTPNTGELFF. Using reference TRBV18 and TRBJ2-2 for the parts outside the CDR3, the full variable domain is NAGVMQNPRHLVRRRGQEARLRCSPMKGHSHVYWYRQLPEEGLKFMVYLQKENIIDESGMPKERFSAEFPKEGPSILRIQQVVRGDSAAYFCASSPGTPNTGELFFGEGSRLTVL.

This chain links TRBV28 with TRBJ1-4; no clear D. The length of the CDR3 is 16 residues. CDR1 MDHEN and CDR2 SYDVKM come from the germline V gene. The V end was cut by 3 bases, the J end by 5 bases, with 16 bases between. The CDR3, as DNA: TGTGCCAGCAGTTTCCCCGTGGAGGACGCAAATGAAAAACTGTTTTTT. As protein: CASSFPVEDANEKLFF.

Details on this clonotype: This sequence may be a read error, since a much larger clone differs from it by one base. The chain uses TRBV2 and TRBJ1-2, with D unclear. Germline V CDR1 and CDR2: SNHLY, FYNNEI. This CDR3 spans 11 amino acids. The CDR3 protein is CASMYNYGHTF. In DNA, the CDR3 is TGTGCCAGCATGTACAACTATGGCCACACCTTC.

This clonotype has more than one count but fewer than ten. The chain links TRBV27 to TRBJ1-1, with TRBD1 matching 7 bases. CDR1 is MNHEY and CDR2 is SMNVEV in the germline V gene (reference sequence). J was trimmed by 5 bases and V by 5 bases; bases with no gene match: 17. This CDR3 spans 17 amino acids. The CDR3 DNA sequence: TGTGCCAGCAGTCCCAGAAGGGAAGACAGGGCCGAAACTGAAGCTTTCTTT. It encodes CASSPRREDRAETEAFF.

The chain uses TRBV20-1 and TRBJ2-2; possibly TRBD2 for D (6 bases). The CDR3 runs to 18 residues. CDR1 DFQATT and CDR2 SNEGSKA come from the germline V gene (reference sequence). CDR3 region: CSCRGALVGGTNTGELFF. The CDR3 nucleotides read TGCAGCTGCCGAGGGGCCTTAGTCGGGGGAACGAACACCGGGGAGCTGTTTTTT.

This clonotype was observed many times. CDR3 nucleotides: TGTGCCAGCATGGTCGGGGCAGGGCAATTGTACGAGCAGTACTTC. This sequence encodes CASMVGAGQLYEQYF. The genes are TRBV6-1 and TRBJ2-7; D might be TRBD1 or TRBD2, each matching 5 bases. The CDR3 is 15 residues long. V was shortened by 7 bases and J by 4 bases, with 20 bases between the two germline ends. Looked up from germline, CDR1 is MNHNS and CDR2 is SASEGT.

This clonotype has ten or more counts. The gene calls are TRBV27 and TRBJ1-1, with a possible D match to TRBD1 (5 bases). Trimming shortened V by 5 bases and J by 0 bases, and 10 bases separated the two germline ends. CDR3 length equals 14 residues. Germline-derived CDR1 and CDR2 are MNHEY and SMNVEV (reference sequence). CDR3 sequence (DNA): TGTGCCAGCAGTCAGGGACCGGTGAACACTGAAGCTTTCTTT. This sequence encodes CASSQGPVNTEAFF.